These 20 T cell receptor beta chains originate from one sample sequenced in a study of blood T cell repertoires in COVID-19 (dated by TCRdb to the early 2020s). Library prep was done by the immunoSEQ multiplex PCR assay. This is the immuneACCESS table as TCRdb keeps it, with only in-frame sequences that have V and J called. A part of the clones is gone; compared with another copy, unresolved V genes explain less than half, and the rest is unexplained. This sample has over 130,000 clones in its table, and more than 75% of those were observed once. The ten largest clones represent over 2% of the sample. The sample consisted of peripheral blood. These receptors were collected from a man in his 70s with acute or convalescent COVID-19.

Here the CDR3 DNA reads TGTGCCAGCCAAACCCCGACAGGGGGCGTTAGCACTGAAGCTTTCTTT. This codes for CASQTPTGGVSTEAFF. V is TRBV6-6 and J is TRBJ1-1; the match to TRBD1 covers 10 bases. The junction had 13 bases not matched to a gene; V was cut back by 8 bases and J by 4 bases. There are 16 residues in the CDR3. Germline CDR1 and CDR2: MNHNY and SVGAGI (reference sequence).

J is TRBJ1-1 and V is TRBV11-2; D is unclear. The CDR3 is 17 residues long. The V gene's germline CDR1 is SGHAT and CDR2 FQNNGV. Trimming took off 1 base at V and 1 base at J, with 16 bases between the two ends. CDR3 protein: CASSLVPHELGNTEAFF. The CDR3 DNA follows: TGTGCCAGCAGCTTAGTCCCCCATGAGCTTGGGAACACTGAAGCTTTCTTT.

The chain combines TRBV20-1 with TRBJ1-5, with D unresolved. CDR3 size: 12 residues. CDR1 DFQATT and CDR2 SNEGSKA come from the germline V gene (reference sequence). Deletions cut 3 bases from V and 4 bases from J, with 7 bases between. In DNA, the CDR3 is TGCAGTGCTAGTACGGGGAATCAGCCCCAGCATTTT. This encodes CSASTGNQPQHF.

The chain has TRBV5-1 and TRBJ1-1; tentative D call: TRBD1 (5 bases). Looked up from germline, CDR1 is SGHRS and CDR2 is YFSETQ. This CDR3 has 17 amino acids. Trimming stripped 4 bases from V and 1 base from J, with 20 bases between. The CDR3 is CASSIQPTDTTNTEAFF. The DNA of the CDR3 is TGCGCCAGCAGCATCCAGCCTACGGACACAACGAACACTGAAGCTTTCTTT.

The chain uses TRBV18 and TRBJ2-1; TRBD1 might be the D (6 bases). Germline lookup yields CDR1 KGHSH and CDR2 LQKENI. This CDR3 region has 14 residues. Trimming shortened V by 4 bases and J by 6 bases, and 13 bases separated the two germline ends. The CDR3 loop reads CASSLDRELNEQFF. The CDR3 DNA reads TGTGCCAGCTCACTGGACAGAGAACTCAATGAGCAGTTCTTC.

The CDR3 here is CASRERGPTDTQYF. The CDR3 nucleotides are TGTGCCAGCAGGGAGCGGGGGCCCACAGATACGCAGTATTTT. The rearrangement joins TRBV2 to TRBJ2-3; 8 bases line up with TRBD2. Germline V CDR1 and CDR2: SNHLY, FYNNEI. This CDR3 contains 14 residues. The trim removed 6 bases at V and 2 bases at J, leaving 4 bases unmatched.

The chain employs TRBV5-1 and TRBJ1-1; 7 bases match TRBD1. Per the germline V gene, CDR1 is SGHRS and CDR2 is YFSETQ. V trimming: 4 bases; J trimming: 3 bases; junction bases outside the gene matches: 9. This CDR3 has 15 residues. The CDR3 DNA reads TGCGCCAGCAGCACCACGACAGGGTATGACACTGAAGCTTTCTTT. Amino acids: CASSTTTGYDTEAFF.

V is TRBV2 and J is TRBJ1-2; D is possibly TRBD1 (6 bases). Germline CDR1 reads SNHLY; CDR2 reads FYNNEI. Trimming removed 6 bases from V and 1 base from J, with 12 bases in between. This CDR3 spans 14 amino acids. CDR3 in DNA: TGTGCCAGCAGGCAGAGGGACAATAACTATGGCTACACCTTC. Translating gives CASRQRDNNYGYTF.

This chain links TRBV18 with TRBJ2-5; 8 bases are shared with TRBD2. Losses at the gene ends were 3 bases for V and 3 bases for J; bases not matched to a gene: 6. Germline CDR1 is KGHSH and CDR2 is LQKENI. There are 15 residues in the CDR3. DNA of the CDR3: TGTGCCAGCTCACCGAATCGGGGGGGCGAAGAGACCCAGTACTTC. Amino acids: CASSPNRGGEETQYF.

This rearrangement joins TRBV3-1 (or the pseudogene TRBV3-2) to TRBJ2-5, with D possibly matching TRBD2 (6 bases). V was trimmed by 1 base and J by 2 bases, leaving 11 bases between them. The CDR3 spans 15 residues. Germline CDR1 reads LGHDT; CDR2 reads YNNKEL (reference sequence). CDR3 DNA: TGTGCCAGCAGCCAAGGAAGGACTACTCAAGAGACCCAGTACTTC. It encodes CASSQGRTTQETQYF.

This clone was counted a few times. In DNA, the CDR3 is TGTGCCAGCAGTTACCAAACAGGGATCTACGAGCAGTACTTC. Its protein is CASSYQTGIYEQYF. The V gene is TRBV6-6, the J gene TRBJ2-7, with D possibly matching TRBD1 (6 bases). Germline V gene sequence: CDR1 MNHNY, CDR2 SVGAGI (reference sequence). This CDR3 region has 14 residues. V was clipped by 2 bases and J by 3 bases, with 11 bases between them.

This sequence joins TRBV5-1 and TRBJ2-7; a weak D match, TRBD1 (6 bases). The CDR3 runs 15 residues. The V and J ends lost 3 bases and 2 bases respectively, with 15 bases between them. Germline V lookup: CDR1 SGHRS, CDR2 YFSETQ. In DNA, the CDR3 is TGCGCCAGCAGCTCCACGACAGGTAATCCCTACGAGCAGTACTTC. It codes for CASSSTTGNPYEQYF.

The chain is built from TRBV6-6 and TRBJ1-6, with D possibly matching TRBD1 (6 bases). The CDR3 length is 15 residues. The germline V and J ends were trimmed by 0 bases and 9 bases, with 12 bases remaining between them. From germline, CDR1 is MNHNY and CDR2 SVGAGI (reference sequence). The DNA for the CDR3 is TGTGCCAGCAGTTACTCGGCGGGGGGCGGTTCACCCCTCCACTTT. This translates into CASSYSAGGGSPLHF.

The chain employs TRBV19 and TRBJ2-5; TRBD2 matches 7 bases. J was trimmed by 7 bases and V by 5 bases; bases with no gene match: 7. Germline assignment: CDR1 LNHDA and CDR2 SQIVND (reference sequence). The CDR3 loop spans 13 amino acids. The CDR3, as DNA: TGTGCCAGTAGTGGGCGGGGGTACGGGACCCAGTACTTC. Residues: CASSGRGYGTQYF.

The rearrangement joins TRBV15 to TRBJ2-1; weak D call: TRBD2 (5 bases). Per germline, CDR1 LNHNV and CDR2 YYDKDF (reference sequence). The CDR3 totals 14 residues. V was shortened by 3 bases and J by 4 bases, with 10 bases between the two germline ends. The CDR3 sequence: CATSSGSGYNEQFF. For the CDR3, the DNA is TGTGCCACCAGCAGCGGTTCGGGGTACAATGAGCAGTTCTTC.

The chain combines TRBV5-6 with TRBJ2-1, with TRBD1 matching 8 bases. Germline trimming cut 9 bases from V and 7 bases from J; bases unmatched to any gene: 12. The CDR3 runs 14 residues. Germline V gives CDR1 SGHDT, CDR2 YYEEEE. The CDR3 DNA is TGTGCCACCAGAATCAGACAGGGGAGGAATGAGCAGTTCTTC. Protein sequence: CATRIRQGRNEQFF.

J is TRBJ1-3 and V is TRBV3-1 (or the pseudogene TRBV3-2); D gene unclear. The germline V gene encodes CDR1 LGHDT and CDR2 YNNKEL (reference sequence). The CDR3 runs 15 residues. Trimming shortened V by 0 bases and J by 0 bases, and 6 bases separated the two germline ends. Here the CDR3 DNA reads TGTGCCAGCAGCCAAGATCCCTCCTCTGGAAACACCATATATTTT. Amino acid sequence: CASSQDPSSGNTIYF.

The chain is built from TRBV10-3 and TRBJ2-1; 8 bases map to TRBD2. This CDR3 spans 15 amino acids. V shed 6 bases, J shed 6 bases, and the junction held 10 bases outside the gene matches. The germline CDR1 and CDR2 sequences are ENHRY and SYGVKD. Written as DNA, the CDR3 is TGTGCCATCAGGGCCGGGGGGGGATTGGGCAATGAGCAGTTCTTC. Protein: CAIRAGGGLGNEQFF.

The chain joins TRBV5-1 to TRBJ2-3; tentative D call: TRBD2 (5 bases). The CDR3 is made up of 14 amino acids. The germline V gene has CDR1 SGHRS and CDR2 YFSETQ. V lost 1 base and J lost 5, with 11 bases in between. CDR3 nucleotide sequence: TGCGCCAGCAGCTTGTCGGAGGTTAGAGATACGCAGTATTTT. It translates to CASSLSEVRDTQYF. The whole variable domain, remainder taken from reference TRBV5-1 and TRBJ2-3, is KAGVTQTPRYLIKTRGQQVTLSCSPISGHRSVSWYQQTPGQGLQFLFEYFSETQRNKGNFPGRFSGRQFSNSRSEMNVSTLELGDSALYLCASSLSEVRDTQYFGPGTRLTVL.

This clone was counted a few times. The chain recombines TRBV27 with TRBJ2-2, with TRBD1 identical over 8 bases. The CDR3 runs to 17 residues. Germline V gene lookup returns CDR1 MNHEY and CDR2 SMNVEV (reference sequence). Losses at the gene ends were 2 bases for V and 2 bases for J; bases not matched to a gene: 7. As DNA, the CDR3 is TGTGCCAGCAGTTTAGCAGGAGGACAGGGTAACACCGGGGAGCTGTTTTTT. This encodes CASSLAGGQGNTGELFF.